The present entry profiles one T cell receptor beta chain with its context. Its cognate antigen is unknown. The germline CDR1 and CDR2 sequences are LNHDA and SQIVND (reference sequence). The CDR3 is made up of 14 amino acids. Trimming took 1 base from V and 3 from J; bases not matched to a gene: 3. The PCR used 60 Vbeta and 13 Jbeta primers. This table comes from immunoSEQ multiplex PCR, and its TCRdb copy is limited to in-frame clones, with some not included. The sample includes about 200,000 clones, approximately 80% seen only once; the top ten take about 0.1%. The record originates from a study of cytomegalovirus exposure and HLA in healthy donors. Broader study findings: It was assumed in the presence/absence analyses that sequencing depth was roughly uniform across donors.

J is TRBJ2-7 and V is TRBV19; 7 bases align to TRBD1. The receptor was isolated from a boy aged 2 to 10 in good health and CMV-seronegative. Sequencing was performed on PBMCs. This CDR3 reads CASSIGAGGYEQYF. CDR3 in DNA: TGTGCCAGTAGTATAGGGGCAGGGGGCTACGAGCAGTACTTC.